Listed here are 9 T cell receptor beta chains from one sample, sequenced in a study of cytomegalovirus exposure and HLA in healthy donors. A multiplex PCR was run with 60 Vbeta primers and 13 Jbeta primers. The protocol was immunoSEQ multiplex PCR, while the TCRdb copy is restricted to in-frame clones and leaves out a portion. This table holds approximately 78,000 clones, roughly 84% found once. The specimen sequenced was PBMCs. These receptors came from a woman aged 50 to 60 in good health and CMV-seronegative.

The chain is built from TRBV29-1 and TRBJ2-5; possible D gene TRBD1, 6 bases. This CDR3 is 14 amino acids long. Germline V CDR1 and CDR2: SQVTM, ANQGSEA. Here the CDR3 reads CTVRGRTYQETQYF. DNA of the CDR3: TGCACCGTCAGGGGACGAACCTATCAAGAGACCCAGTACTTC.

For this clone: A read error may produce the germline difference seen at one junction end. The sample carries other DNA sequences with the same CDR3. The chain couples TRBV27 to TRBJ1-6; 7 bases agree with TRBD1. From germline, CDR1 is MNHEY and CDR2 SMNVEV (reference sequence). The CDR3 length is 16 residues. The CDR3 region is CASSSRTGQNNSPLHF. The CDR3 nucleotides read TGTGCCAGCAGTTCTCGGACAGGTCAGAATAATTCCCCCCTCCACTTT.

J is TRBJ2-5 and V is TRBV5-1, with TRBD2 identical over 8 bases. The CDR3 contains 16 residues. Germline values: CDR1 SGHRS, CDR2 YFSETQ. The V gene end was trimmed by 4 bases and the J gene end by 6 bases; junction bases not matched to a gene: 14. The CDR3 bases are TGCGCCAGCAGCGCCCGTTGGGGCGGGGGGTCGCAGACCCAGTACTTC. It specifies CASSARWGGGSQTQYF.

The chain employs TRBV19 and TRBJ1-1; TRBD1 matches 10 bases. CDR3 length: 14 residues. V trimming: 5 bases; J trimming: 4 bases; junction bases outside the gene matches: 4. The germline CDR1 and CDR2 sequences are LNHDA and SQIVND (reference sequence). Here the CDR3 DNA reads TGTGCCAGTAGTCCCCGGACAGGGGGCACTGAAGCTTTCTTT. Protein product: CASSPRTGGTEAFF.

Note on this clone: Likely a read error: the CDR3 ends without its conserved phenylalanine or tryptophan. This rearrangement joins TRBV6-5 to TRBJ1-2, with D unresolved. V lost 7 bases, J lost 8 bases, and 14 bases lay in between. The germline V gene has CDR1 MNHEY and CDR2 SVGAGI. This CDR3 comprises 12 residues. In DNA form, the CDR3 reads TGTGCCAGCAACCCCCAAGACAAAGGCTACACCCTC. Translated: CASNPQDKGYTL.

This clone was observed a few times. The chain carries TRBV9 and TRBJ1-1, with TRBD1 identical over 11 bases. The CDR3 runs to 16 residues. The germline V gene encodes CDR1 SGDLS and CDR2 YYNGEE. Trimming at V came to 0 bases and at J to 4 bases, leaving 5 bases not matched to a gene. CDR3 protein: CASSVGGTGGRTEAFF. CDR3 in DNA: TGTGCCAGCAGCGTAGGAGGGACAGGGGGTCGCACTGAAGCTTTCTTT.

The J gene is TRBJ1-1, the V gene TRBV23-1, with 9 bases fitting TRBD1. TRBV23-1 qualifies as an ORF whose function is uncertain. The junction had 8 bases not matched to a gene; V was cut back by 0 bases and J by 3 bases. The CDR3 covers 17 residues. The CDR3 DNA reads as TGCGCCAGCAGTCAATCGGGCCTACAGGGGGCCGACACTGAAGCTTTCTTT. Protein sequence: CASSQSGLQGADTEAFF.

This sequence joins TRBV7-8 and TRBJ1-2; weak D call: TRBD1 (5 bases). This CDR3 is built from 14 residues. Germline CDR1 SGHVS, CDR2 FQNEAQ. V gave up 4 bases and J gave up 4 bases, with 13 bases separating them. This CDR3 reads CASSSTIQGYGYTF. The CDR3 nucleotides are TGTGCCAGCAGCTCCACTATCCAGGGCTATGGCTACACCTTC.

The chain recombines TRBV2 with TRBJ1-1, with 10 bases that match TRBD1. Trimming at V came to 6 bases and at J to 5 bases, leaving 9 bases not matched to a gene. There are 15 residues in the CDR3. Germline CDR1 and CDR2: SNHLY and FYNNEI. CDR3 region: CASRTRQGAGTEAFF. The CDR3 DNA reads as TGTGCCAGCAGGACCAGACAGGGGGCTGGGACTGAAGCTTTCTTT. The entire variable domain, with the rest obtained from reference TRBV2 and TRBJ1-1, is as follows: EPEVTQTPSHQVTQMGQEVILRCVPISNHLYFYWYRQILGQKVEFLVSFYNNEISEKSEIFDDQFSVERPDGSNFTLKIRSTKLEDSAMYFCASRTRQGAGTEAFFGQGTRLTVV.